The rows below give T cell receptor beta chains drawn from one sample of a study of OX40 agonist ivuxolimab in advanced cancers. The method was immunoSEQ multiplex PCR; TCRdb's version includes in-frame clones alone and lacks a portion of them. Among 65,000 to 85,000 clones listed, roughly 90% were seen once. Sequencing was performed on CD4+ or CD8+ T cells sorted from blood, taken in a trial of the OX40 agonist ivuxolimab. All receptors derive from an adult with an advanced solid tumor such as melanoma, head and neck, liver or kidney cancer. Each CDR3 is given with its conserved first and last residue. Part of the rows lack a size; the others show once, few, many or a class for expanded clones.

size: NA
V: TRBV29-1
CDR3: CSVPGTSGGAWGSYNEQFF

size: few
V: TRBV30
CDR3: CAWSASGGNQPQHF

size: NA
V: TRBV5-6
CDR3: CASSLESGLSNYGYTF

size: NA
V: TRBV28
CDR3: CASSGGVSYEQYF

size: once
V: TRBV9
CDR3: CASSAPKKTDRYNTGELFF

size: NA
V: TRBV25-1
CDR3: CASSPPGRSYEQYF

size: NA
V: TRBV4-1
CDR3: CASSQDQETQYF

size: NA
V: TRBV27
CDR3: CASSRASTARSNQPQHF

size: NA
V: TRBV13
CDR3: CASSSRTSGKSGELFF

size: NA
V: TRBV19
CDR3: CATTADRERREQYF

size: NA
V: TRBV29-1
CDR3: CSAARRRILTDTQYF

size: NA
V: TRBV19
CDR3: CASSIGFSSSYEQYF

size: NA
V: TRBV15
CDR3: CATSTRQGMRSNQPQHF

size: NA
V: TRBV11-3
CDR3: CASSLRTTGVGADTQYF

size: NA
V: TRBV10-1
CDR3: CASSPTSGIDNTQYF

size: once
V: TRBV27
CDR3: CASSLVASDYGYTF

size: NA
V: TRBV9
CDR3: CASSRDRVTEAFF

size: NA
V: TRBV2
CDR3: CASYRGLRGQETQYF

size: NA
V: TRBV2
CDR3: CASRRTTGFVYGYTF

size: NA
V: TRBV5-1
CDR3: CASSPPVGSGANVLTF

size: few
V: TRBV4-1
CDR3: CASSQAFQGNEQFF

size: NA
V: TRBV5-4
CDR3: CASSLLAGDYEQYF

size: NA
V: TRBV10-2
CDR3: CASSEPTRAGSLNSPLHF

size: NA
V: TRBV29-1
CDR3: CSVSYTTDNQPQHF

size: NA
V: TRBV7-8
CDR3: CASSFGSAPSSYNEQFF

size: few
V: TRBV19
CDR3: CASSPTRAGGRSTDTQYF

size: NA
V: TRBV9
CDR3: CASSVDMDSPLHF

size: NA
V: TRBV6-1
CDR3: CASSDTGARTDTQYF

size: NA
V: TRBV6-5
CDR3: CASRTGSNIIGPQHF

size: NA
V: TRBV5-4
CDR3: CASSFTDREEGYTF

size: once
V: TRBV29-1
CDR3: CSVGRAGRAPSMNTEAFF

size: NA
V: TRBV7-9
CDR3: CASSLGTGGNYGYTF

size: NA
V: TRBV7-9
CDR3: CASSFETGPSYNEQFF

size: NA
V: TRBV14
CDR3: CASSQMKNTIYF

size: NA
V: TRBV25-1
CDR3: CASSPASTYRTTDTQYF